Below, 3 T cell receptor beta chains from the same sample are listed, as sequenced in a study of beta chain features in type 1 diabetes. Sequenced material consisted of expressed TCRB transcripts (all of the isolated RNA was reverse transcribed). Clones were read by immunoSEQ multiplex PCR, and TCRdb kept only the in-frame ones, dropping some. Of 680,000 or so clones in the sample, 15% to 18% are singletons; the top ten hold approximately 0.099%. Sequenced input: naive CD4+ T cells from blood. These receptors all stem from a man aged 18-30 years in good health.

In this sample, this clone turned up a few times. V and J are TRBV6-1 and TRBJ2-5; TRBD2 might be the D (5 bases). The V end was cut by 2 bases, the J end by 7 bases, with 11 bases between. The germline V gene has CDR1 MNHNS and CDR2 SASEGT. This CDR3 contains 13 residues. The CDR3 coding sequence is TGTGCCAGCAGTGAACGGCTAGCTGGGACCCAGTACTTC. This gives the protein CASSERLAGTQYF.

Written as DNA, the CDR3 is TGTGCCTGGAGTCAGGCAGGGCGTGGATCCAATGAGCAGTTCTTC. It is translated as CAWSQAGRGSNEQFF. The genes are TRBV30 and TRBJ2-1; D perhaps matches TRBD1 (5 bases). The ends were cut back, 2 bases at V and 6 bases at J, with 17 bases in the middle. The germline V gene has CDR1 GTSNPN and CDR2 SVGIG (reference sequence). This CDR3 spans 15 amino acids.

This clone was found a few times. The genes are TRBV29-1 and TRBJ1-2; 7 positions agree with TRBD1. This CDR3 is built from 14 residues. The V gene's germline CDR1 is SQVTM and CDR2 ANQGSEA. The junction had 8 bases not matched to a gene; V was cut back by 5 bases and J by 2 bases. The chain's CDR3 is CSVSDKGANYGYTF. The CDR3 coding sequence is TGCAGCGTTTCCGACAAGGGGGCGAACTATGGCTACACCTTC.